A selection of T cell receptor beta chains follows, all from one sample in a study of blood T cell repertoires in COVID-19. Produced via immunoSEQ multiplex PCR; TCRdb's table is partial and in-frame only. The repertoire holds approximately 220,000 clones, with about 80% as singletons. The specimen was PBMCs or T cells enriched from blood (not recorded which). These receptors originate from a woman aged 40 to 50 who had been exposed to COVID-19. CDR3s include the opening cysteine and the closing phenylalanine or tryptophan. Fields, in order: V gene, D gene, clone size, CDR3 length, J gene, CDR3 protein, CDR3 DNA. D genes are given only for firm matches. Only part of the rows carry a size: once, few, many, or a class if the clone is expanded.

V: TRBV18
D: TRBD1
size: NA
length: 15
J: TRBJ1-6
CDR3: CASSPPTGYNSPLHF
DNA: TGTGCCAGCTCACCACCGACAGGGTATAATTCACCCCTCCACTTT

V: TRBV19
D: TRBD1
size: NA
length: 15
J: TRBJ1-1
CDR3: CASSPGQTMNTEAFF
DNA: TGTGCCAGTAGTCCGGGACAGACCATGAACACTGAAGCTTTCTTT

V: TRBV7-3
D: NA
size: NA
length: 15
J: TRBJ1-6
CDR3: CASSLEGVHNSPLHF
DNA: TGTGCCAGCAGCTTAGAAGGGGTCCATAATTCACCCCTCCACTTT

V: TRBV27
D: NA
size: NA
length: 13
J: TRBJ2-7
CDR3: CASRDGQSYEQYF
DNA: TGTGCCAGCAGGGATGGACAATCCTACGAGCAGTACTTC

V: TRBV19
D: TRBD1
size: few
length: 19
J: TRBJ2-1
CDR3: CASSMGDRTTTWGYNEQFF
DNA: TGTGCCAGTAGTATGGGGGACAGGACGACAACTTGGGGCTACAATGAGCAGTTCTTC

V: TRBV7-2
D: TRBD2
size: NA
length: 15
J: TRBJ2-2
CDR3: CASSSTSGAGGELFF
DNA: TGTGCCAGCAGCTCCACTAGCGGGGCAGGCGGGGAGCTGTTTTTT

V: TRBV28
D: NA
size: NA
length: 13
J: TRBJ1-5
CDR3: CASSPDGNQPQHF
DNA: TGTGCCAGCAGTCCAGATGGCAATCAGCCCCAGCATTTT

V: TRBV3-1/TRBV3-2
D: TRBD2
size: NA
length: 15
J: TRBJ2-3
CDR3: CASSPSGTSTDTQYF
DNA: TGTGCCAGCAGCCCTAGCGGTACTAGCACAGATACGCAGTATTTT

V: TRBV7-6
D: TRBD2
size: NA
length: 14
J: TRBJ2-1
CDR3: CASSWTSGYNEQFF
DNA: TGTGCCAGCAGCTGGACTAGCGGATACAATGAGCAGTTCTTC

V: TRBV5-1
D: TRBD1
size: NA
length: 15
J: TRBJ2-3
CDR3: CASSLEGAVTDTQYF
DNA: TGCGCCAGCAGCTTGGAGGGGGCCGTCACAGATACGCAGTATTTT

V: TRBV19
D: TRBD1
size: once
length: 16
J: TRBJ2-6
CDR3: CASRSGTASGANVLTF
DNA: TGTGCCAGTAGGTCCGGGACAGCTTCTGGGGCCAACGTCCTGACTTTC

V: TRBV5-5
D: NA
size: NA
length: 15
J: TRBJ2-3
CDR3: CASSPAGPSTDTQYF
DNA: TGTGCCAGCAGCCCGGCAGGGCCTAGCACAGATACGCAGTATTTT

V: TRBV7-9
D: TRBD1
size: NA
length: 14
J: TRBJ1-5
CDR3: CASSRQGGNQPQHF
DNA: TGTGCCAGCAGCCGACAGGGCGGCAATCAGCCCCAGCATTTT

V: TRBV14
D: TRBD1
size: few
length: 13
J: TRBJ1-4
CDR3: CASSRQGGEKLFF
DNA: TGTGCCAGCAGCAGACAGGGAGGAGAAAAACTGTTTTTT

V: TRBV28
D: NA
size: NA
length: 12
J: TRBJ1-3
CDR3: CALTGTGNTIYF
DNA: TGTGCCCTTACAGGCACGGGAAACACCATATATTTT

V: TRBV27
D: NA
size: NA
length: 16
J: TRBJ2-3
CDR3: CASKHDSLVGTDTQYF
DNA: TGTGCCAGCAAACATGACTCCTTAGTGGGCACAGATACGCAGTATTTT

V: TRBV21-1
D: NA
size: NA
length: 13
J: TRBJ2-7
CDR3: CARRDTASYEQYF
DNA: TGTGCCCGCCGGGACACAGCCTCCTACGAGCAGTACTTC

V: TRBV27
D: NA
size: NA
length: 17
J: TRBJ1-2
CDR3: CASRKVRDGNSAYGYTF
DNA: TGTGCCAGCAGAAAGGTCAGGGATGGAAATAGTGCCTATGGCTACACCTTC

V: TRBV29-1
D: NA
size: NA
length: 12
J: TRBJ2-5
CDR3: CSVEGREETQYF
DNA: TGCAGCGTTGAAGGGAGGGAAGAGACCCAGTACTTC

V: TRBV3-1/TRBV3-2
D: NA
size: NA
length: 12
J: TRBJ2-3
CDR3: CASSQAVDTQYF
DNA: TGTGCCAGCAGCCAAGCGGTAGATACGCAGTATTTT

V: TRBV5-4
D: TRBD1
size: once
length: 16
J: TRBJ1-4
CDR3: CASSEAGQGANEKLFF
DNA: TGTGCCAGCAGCGAAGCGGGACAGGGGGCGAATGAAAAACTGTTTTTT

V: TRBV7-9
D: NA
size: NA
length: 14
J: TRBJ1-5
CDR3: CASSLDRGNQPQHF
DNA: TGTGCCAGCAGCTTAGACAGGGGCAATCAGCCCCAGCATTTT

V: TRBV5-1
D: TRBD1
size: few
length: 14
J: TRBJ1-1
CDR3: CASSLTRDRGGAFF
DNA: TGCGCCAGCAGCTTAACCCGGGACAGGGGAGGAGCTTTCTTT

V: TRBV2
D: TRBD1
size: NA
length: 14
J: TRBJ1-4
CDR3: CASRKQGGNEKLFF
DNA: TGTGCCAGCAGGAAACAGGGGGGTAATGAAAAACTGTTTTTT

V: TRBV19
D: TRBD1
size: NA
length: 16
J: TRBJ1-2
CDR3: CASSILNRGEGYGYTF
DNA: TGTGCCAGTAGTATCCTTAACAGGGGGGAAGGCTATGGCTACACCTTC

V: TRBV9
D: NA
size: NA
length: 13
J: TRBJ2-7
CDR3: CASSADSSYEQYF
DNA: TGTGCCAGCAGCGCGGACAGCTCCTACGAGCAGTACTTC

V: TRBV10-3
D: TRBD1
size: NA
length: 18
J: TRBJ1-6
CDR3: CAISESTGIGSYNSPLHF
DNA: TGTGCCATCAGTGAGTCGACAGGGATTGGCTCCTATAATTCACCCCTCCACTTT

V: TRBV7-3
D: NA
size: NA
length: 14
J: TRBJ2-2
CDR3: CASSSGLNTGELFF
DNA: TGTGCCAGCAGCTCCGGACTCAACACCGGGGAGCTGTTTTTT

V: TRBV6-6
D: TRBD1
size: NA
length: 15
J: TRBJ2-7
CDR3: CASRLPGQGSYEQYF
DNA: TGTGCCAGCAGACTACCGGGACAGGGGTCCTACGAGCAGTACTTC

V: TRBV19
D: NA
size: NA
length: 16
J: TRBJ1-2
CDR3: CASSIIPAGSHYGYTF
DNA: TGTGCCAGTAGTATAATTCCGGCAGGGTCCCACTATGGCTACACCTTC

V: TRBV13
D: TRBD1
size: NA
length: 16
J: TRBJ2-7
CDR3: CASSLEGARSSYEQYF
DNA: TGTGCCAGCAGCTTAGAGGGGGCTCGAAGCTCCTACGAGCAGTACTTC

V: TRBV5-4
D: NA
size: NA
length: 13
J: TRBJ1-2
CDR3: CASSLVGSYGYTF
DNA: TGTGCCAGCAGCTTGGTTGGCAGCTATGGCTACACCTTC

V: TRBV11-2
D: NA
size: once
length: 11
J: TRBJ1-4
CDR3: CASSSGPGLFF
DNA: TGTGCCAGCAGCTCAGGTCCCGGACTGTTTTTT

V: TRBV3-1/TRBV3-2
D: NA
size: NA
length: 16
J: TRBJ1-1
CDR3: CASSQEWGPRNTEAFF
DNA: TGTGCCAGCAGCCAAGAATGGGGCCCTCGGAACACTGAAGCTTTCTTT

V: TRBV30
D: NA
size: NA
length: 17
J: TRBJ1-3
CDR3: CAWSRRTDARAGNTIYF
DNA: TGTGCCTGGAGTCGGAGAACTGATGCTCGGGCTGGAAACACCATATATTTT